The 25 T cell receptor beta chains listed next were all sequenced from one sample in a study of blood T cell repertoires in COVID-19. Method: immunoSEQ multiplex PCR; TCRdb's copy keeps in-frame clones and lacks some. Of some 120,000 clones detected, 65% to 90% appear once; the ten largest clones hold around an eighth. Sequencing was carried out using peripheral blood. Receptors were obtained from a human donor in a cohort sampled during active COVID-19.

The chain combines TRBV6-6 with TRBJ2-1; 9 bases map to TRBD1. CDR1 and CDR2 from the germline V gene are MNHNY and SVGAGI (reference sequence). The CDR3 loop spans 13 amino acids. V shed 6 bases, J shed 7 bases, and the junction held 4 bases outside the gene matches. The CDR3 bases are TGTGCCAGCAGATCGGACAGGGGTAATGAGCAGTTCTTC. This translates into CASRSDRGNEQFF.

V usage is TRBV13 and J usage is TRBJ2-1; D is perhaps TRBD2 (7 bases). CDR3 length: 13 residues. Trimming shortened V by 6 bases and J by 8 bases, and 14 bases separated the two germline ends. Germline CDR1 PRHDT, CDR2 FYEKMQ (reference sequence). The CDR3 spells CASRARGRDEQFF. The DNA for the CDR3 is TGTGCCAGCAGAGCAAGGGGGAGGGATGAGCAGTTCTTC.

This rearrangement joins TRBV6-5 to TRBJ1-4; tentative D call: TRBD1 (5 bases). There are 15 residues in the CDR3. The germline gives CDR1 MNHEY, CDR2 SVGAGI. The V end lost 6 bases, the J end lost 8 bases, and 19 bases lay between the germline ends. The CDR3 here is CASRGQVVQGEKLFF. DNA for the CDR3: TGTGCCAGCAGGGGGCAGGTGGTGCAGGGAGAAAAACTGTTTTTT.

V is TRBV9 and J is TRBJ2-3; 9 bases agree with TRBD2. The CDR3 runs 14 residues. CDR1 and CDR2 from the germline V gene are SGDLS and YYNGEE. V lost 1 base, J lost 5 bases, and 2 bases stayed unmatched. CDR3 loop: CASSVSGGIDTQYF. The CDR3, as DNA: TGTGCCAGCAGCGTAAGCGGGGGGATAGATACGCAGTATTTT.

CDR3 bases: TGCGCCAGCACCTCAGGTGGATTCACCGGGGAGCTGTTTTTT. As protein: CASTSGGFTGELFF. The chain uses TRBV10-1 and TRBJ2-2; D not resolved. The V gene lost 7 bases and the J gene lost 4 bases, with 13 bases spanning the gap. From germline, CDR1 is WNHNN and CDR2 SYGVQD (reference sequence). This CDR3 is 14 amino acids long.

The chain is built from TRBV28 and TRBJ2-3, with TRBD2 matching over 7 bases. The CDR3 is made up of 14 amino acids. V lost 5 bases, J lost 0 bases, and 2 bases stayed unmatched. The germline V gene has CDR1 MDHEN and CDR2 SYDVKM. DNA for the CDR3: TGTGCCAGCAGTCTAGCGGCGAGCACAGATACGCAGTATTTT. This translates into CASSLAASTDTQYF.

The rearrangement uses TRBV21-1 and TRBJ1-2; the table gives TRBD1 as D, unverified against the DNA. TRBV21-1 counts as a pseudogene. The CDR3 spans 15 residues. The CDR3 region has the DNA TGTGCCAGCATTACTCCCGGACAGAGGAGCTATGGCTACACCTTC. This encodes CASITPGQRSYGYTF.

This chain links TRBV18 with TRBJ2-7; TRBD2 might be the D (6 bases). V dropped 6 bases and J dropped 1 base, with 16 bases sitting between them. The CDR3 has 15 amino acids. Germline V gene lookup returns CDR1 KGHSH and CDR2 LQKENI. CDR3 residues: CASSPTYGLSYEQYF. The CDR3 nucleotides are TGTGCCAGCTCGCCCACTTATGGACTATCCTACGAGCAGTACTTC.

V is TRBV2 and J is TRBJ2-7, with TRBD1 matching over 10 bases. The germline V gene encodes CDR1 SNHLY and CDR2 FYNNEI. The CDR3 sequence is 14 residues long. The J segment lost 10 bases and the V segment lost 0 bases, leaving 6 bases of the junction unmatched. CDR3 bases: TGTGCCAGCAGTGAAGCGGGACAGGGGACAATACAGTACTTC. Its translation is CASSEAGQGTIQYF.

The chain couples TRBV6-5 to TRBJ1-2; TRBD1 agrees at 8 bases. The CDR3 loop spans 13 amino acids. After removal of 6 bases from V and 3 bases from J, the junction contained 3 bases not matched to a gene. In germline, CDR1 is MNHEY, CDR2 SVGAGI. Here the CDR3 reads CASSPGGYYGYTF. The CDR3 nucleotides read TGTGCCAGCAGCCCAGGGGGCTACTATGGCTACACCTTC.

This chain links TRBV5-4 with TRBJ1-6, with 10 bases fitting TRBD1. The V and J ends lost 9 bases and 0 bases, in that order; junction bases with no gene match: 12. CDR1 is SGHNT, CDR2 YYREEE, per germline (reference sequence). CDR3 length equals 18 residues. The CDR3 region has the DNA TGTGCCACCACCGTGACAGGGGGCCGCAGCTCCTATAATTCACCCCTCCACTTT. Translation gives CATTVTGGRSSYNSPLHF.

The chain employs TRBV7-9 and TRBJ1-1, with TRBD1 matching 10 bases. The CDR3 length is 15 residues. V shed 1 base and J 5 bases; nucleotides not matched to a gene: 4. Germline values: CDR1 SEHNR, CDR2 FQNEAQ (reference sequence). CDR3 region: CASSLGTGGYTEAFF. DNA of the CDR3: TGTGCCAGCAGCTTAGGGACAGGGGGTTATACTGAAGCTTTCTTT.

The rearrangement joins TRBV5-4 to TRBJ2-1; 7 positions agree with TRBD2. V trimming: 0 bases; J trimming: 2 bases; junction bases outside the gene matches: 2. CDR1 is SGHNT, CDR2 YYREEE, per germline (reference sequence). There are 15 residues in the CDR3. The DNA for the CDR3 is TGTGCCAGCAGCTTGGTGGCGGGGGCCTACAATGAGCAGTTCTTC. Protein: CASSLVAGAYNEQFF.

The V call is TRBV6-6, the J call TRBJ1-5, with D maybe TRBD1 (5 bases). This CDR3 has 14 amino acids. Trimming stripped 6 bases from V and 6 bases from J, with 15 bases between. The germline gives CDR1 MNHNY, CDR2 SVGAGI (reference sequence). For the CDR3, the DNA is TGTGCCAGCAGCACGCTGGGGGGGGGTCAGCCCCAGCATTTT. Translated: CASSTLGGGQPQHF.

CDR3 loop: CASSPQQTYSGANVLTF. Written as DNA, the CDR3 is TGTGCCAGCTCACCACAACAGACATACTCTGGGGCCAACGTCCTGACTTTC. The genes are TRBV18 and TRBJ2-6; D gene uncertain. The CDR3 consists of 17 residues. Per germline, CDR1 KGHSH and CDR2 LQKENI. V was trimmed by 1 base and J by 0 bases, leaving 10 bases between them.

The chain joins TRBV24-1 to TRBJ2-1; TRBD2 matches 9 bases. With V trimmed by 4 bases and J by 6 bases, 12 bases remained unmatched. Looked up from germline, CDR1 is KGHDR and CDR2 is SFDVKD. The CDR3 totals 17 residues. CDR3 sequence reads: CATSDPRPRGGRNEQFF. CDR3 nucleotides: TGTGCCACCAGTGACCCTCGACCGCGGGGGGGCCGCAATGAGCAGTTCTTC.

This clone turned up a few times. The CDR3 nucleotides are TGTGCCAGCTCACCCGGACAGGGAACGACTAATGAAAAACTGTTTTTT. Amino acid sequence: CASSPGQGTTNEKLFF. The V call is TRBV18, the J call TRBJ1-4; 8 bases fit TRBD1. The V segment lost 3 bases and the J segment 2 bases; nucleotides outside the gene matches: 5. CDR3 length equals 16 residues. In germline, CDR1 is KGHSH, CDR2 LQKENI.

This chain uses TRBV5-1 with TRBJ1-4, with 9 bases that match TRBD1. The CDR3 contains 17 residues. V was pared by 4 bases and J by 2 bases, with 9 bases of the junction left unmatched. Germline lookup yields CDR1 SGHRS and CDR2 YFSETQ. CDR3 bases: TGCGCCAGCAGCCCCCGGGGACAGGGAACGACTAATGAAAAACTGTTTTTT. This codes for CASSPRGQGTTNEKLFF.

The rearrangement joins TRBV9 to TRBJ2-3, with D perhaps TRBD1 (6 bases). The CDR3 has 15 amino acids. The V gene lost 0 bases and the J gene lost 1 base, with 9 bases spanning the gap. The germline V gene has CDR1 SGDLS and CDR2 YYNGEE. The CDR3 nucleotides are TGTGCCAGCAGCGTAGTTGCAGGGGGCACAGATACGCAGTATTTT. This gives the protein CASSVVAGGTDTQYF. Using reference TRBV9 and TRBJ2-3 for the parts outside the CDR3, the full variable domain is DSGVTQTPKHLITATGQRVTLRCSPRSGDLSVYWYQQSLDQGLQFLIQYYNGEERAKGNILERFSAQQFPDLHSELNLSSLELGDSALYFCASSVVAGGTDTQYFGPGTRLTVL.

The chain employs TRBV2 and TRBJ1-2; a weak D match, TRBD1 (6 bases). Germline values: CDR1 SNHLY, CDR2 FYNNEI. Between the trimmed V and J ends, which lost 7 bases and 8 bases, there was a span of 20 bases. CDR3 length: 14 residues. The CDR3 reads CASTFRGGRKGYTF. The CDR3 DNA sequence: TGTGCCAGCACCTTCCGCGGGGGGCGCAAAGGCTACACCTTC.

The genes are TRBV3-1 (or the pseudogene TRBV3-2) and TRBJ2-5; 10 positions match TRBD2. CDR3 length: 19 residues. The germline gives CDR1 LGHDT, CDR2 YNNKEL (reference sequence). Losses at the gene ends were 2 bases for V and 0 bases for J; bases not matched to a gene: 12. CDR3 sequence reads: CASSQSQVAGGGYQETQYF. In nucleotides, the CDR3 is TGTGCCAGCAGCCAATCGCAGGTAGCGGGGGGCGGGTACCAAGAGACCCAGTACTTC.

The chain joins TRBV6-7 to TRBJ1-2; 10 bases are shared with TRBD1. TRBV6-7 carries the ORF label, with uncertain function. Germline trimming cut 2 bases from V and 7 bases from J; bases unmatched to any gene: 4. This CDR3 region has 14 residues. The CDR3: CASSYPGTGVGYTF. CDR3 coding DNA: TGTGCCAGCAGTTACCCAGGGACAGGGGTTGGCTACACCTTC.

The chain recombines TRBV10-3 with TRBJ2-3; the match to TRBD1 covers 7 bases. In germline, CDR1 is ENHRY, CDR2 SYGVKD. V was clipped by 5 bases and J by 5 bases; unmatched bases: 4. CDR3 length equals 13 residues. The CDR3 DNA follows: TGTGCCATCAGTACTACAGGGGTAGATACGCAGTATTTT. This codes for CAISTTGVDTQYF.

This sequence joins TRBV7-9 and TRBJ2-7; 12 nucleotides align to TRBD2. Germline V gene sequence: CDR1 SEHNR, CDR2 FQNEAQ (reference sequence). The CDR3 extends over 16 amino acids. Trimming cost V 4 bases and J 2 bases; bases outside gene matches: 6. The CDR3 here is CASSSVASGGAYEQYF. CDR3 sequence (DNA): TGTGCCAGCAGCTCCGTGGCTAGCGGGGGGGCCTACGAGCAGTACTTC.

The rearrangement joins TRBV13 to TRBJ2-3; 10 positions match TRBD2. V lost 3 bases to trimming and J lost 2 bases; unmatched junction nucleotides: 5. CDR3 length equals 16 residues. Germline assignment: CDR1 PRHDT and CDR2 FYEKMQ (reference sequence). The CDR3 DNA sequence: TGTGCCAGCAGCTTCCGGACTAGCGGTCTCACAGATACGCAGTATTTT. It specifies CASSFRTSGLTDTQYF.